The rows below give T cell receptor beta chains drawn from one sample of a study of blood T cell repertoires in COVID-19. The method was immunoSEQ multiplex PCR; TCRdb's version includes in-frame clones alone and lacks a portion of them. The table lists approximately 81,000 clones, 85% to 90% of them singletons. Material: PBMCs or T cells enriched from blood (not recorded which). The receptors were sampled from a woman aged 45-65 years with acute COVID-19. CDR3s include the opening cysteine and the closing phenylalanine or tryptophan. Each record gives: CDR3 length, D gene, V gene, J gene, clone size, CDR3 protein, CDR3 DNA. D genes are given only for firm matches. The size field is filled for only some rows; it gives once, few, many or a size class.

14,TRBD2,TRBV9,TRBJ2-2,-,CASSVGLADGELFF,TGTGCCAGCAGCGTAGGGCTAGCGGACGGGGAGCTGTTTTTT
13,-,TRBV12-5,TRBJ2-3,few,CASGFRGTDTQYF,TGTGCTAGTGGTTTCAGGGGCACAGATACGCAGTATTTT
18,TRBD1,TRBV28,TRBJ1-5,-,CASSPSSQGTISNQPQHF,TGTGCCAGCAGTCCCTCGTCACAGGGGACCATTAGCAATCAGCCCCAGCATTTT
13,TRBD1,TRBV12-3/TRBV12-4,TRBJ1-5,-,CASSRQGRRPQHF,TGTGCCAGCAGTCGACAGGGTCGGAGGCCCCAGCATTTT